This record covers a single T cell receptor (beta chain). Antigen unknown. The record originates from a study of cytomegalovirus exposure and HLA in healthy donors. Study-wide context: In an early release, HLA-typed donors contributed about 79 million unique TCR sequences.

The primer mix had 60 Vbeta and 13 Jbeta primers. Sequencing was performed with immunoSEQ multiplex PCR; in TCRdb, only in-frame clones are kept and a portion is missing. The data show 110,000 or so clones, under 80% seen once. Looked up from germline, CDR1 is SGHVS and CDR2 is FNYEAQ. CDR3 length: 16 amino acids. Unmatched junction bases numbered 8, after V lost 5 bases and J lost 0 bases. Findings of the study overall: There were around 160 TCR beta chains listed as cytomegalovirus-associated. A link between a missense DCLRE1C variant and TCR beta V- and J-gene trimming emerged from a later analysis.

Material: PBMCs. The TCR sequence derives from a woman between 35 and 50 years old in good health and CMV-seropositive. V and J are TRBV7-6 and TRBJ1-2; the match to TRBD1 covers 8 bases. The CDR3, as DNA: TGTGCCAGCAGCCCCGGGACAGGAAGAACTAACTATGGCTACACCTTC. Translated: CASSPGTGRTNYGYTF.